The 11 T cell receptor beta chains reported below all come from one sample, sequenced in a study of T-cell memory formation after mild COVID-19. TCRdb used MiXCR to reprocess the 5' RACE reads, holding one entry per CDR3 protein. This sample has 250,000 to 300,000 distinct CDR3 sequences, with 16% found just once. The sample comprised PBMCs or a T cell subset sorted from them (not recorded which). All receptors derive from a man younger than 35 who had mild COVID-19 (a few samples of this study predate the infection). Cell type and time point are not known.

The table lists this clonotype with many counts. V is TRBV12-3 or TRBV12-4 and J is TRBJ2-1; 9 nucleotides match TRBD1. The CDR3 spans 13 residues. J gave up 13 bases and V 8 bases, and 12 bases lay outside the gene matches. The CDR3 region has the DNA TGTGCCAGCGAAAACCGGGACAGGGCCCACCAGTTCTTC. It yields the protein CASENRDRAHQFF.

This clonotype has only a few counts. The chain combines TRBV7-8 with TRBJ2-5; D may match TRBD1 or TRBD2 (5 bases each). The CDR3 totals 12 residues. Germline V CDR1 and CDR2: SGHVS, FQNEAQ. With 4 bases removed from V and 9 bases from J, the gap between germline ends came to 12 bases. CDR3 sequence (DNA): TGTGCCAGCAGCTCCGGGGCCGGGGCCCAGTACTTC. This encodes CASSSGAGAQYF. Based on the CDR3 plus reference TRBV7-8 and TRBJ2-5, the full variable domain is GAGVSQSPRYKVAKRGQDVALRCDPISGHVSLFWYQQALGQGPEFLTYFQNEAQLDKSGLPSDRFFAERPEGSVSTLKIQRTQQEDSAVYLCASSSGAGAQYFGPGTRLLVL.

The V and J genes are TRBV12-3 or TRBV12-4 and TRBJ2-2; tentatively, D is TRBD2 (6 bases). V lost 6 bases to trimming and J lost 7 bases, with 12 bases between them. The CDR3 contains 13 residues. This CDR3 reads CASSEWEDGELFF. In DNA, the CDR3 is TGTGCCAGCAGCGAATGGGAGGACGGGGAGCTGTTTTTT.

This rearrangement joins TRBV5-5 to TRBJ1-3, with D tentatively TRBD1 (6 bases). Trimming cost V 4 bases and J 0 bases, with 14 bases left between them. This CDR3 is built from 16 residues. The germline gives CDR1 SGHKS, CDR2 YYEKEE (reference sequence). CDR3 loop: CASSLTTGNSGNTIYF. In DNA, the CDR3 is TGTGCCAGCAGCCTGACGACAGGAAACTCTGGAAACACCATATATTTT.

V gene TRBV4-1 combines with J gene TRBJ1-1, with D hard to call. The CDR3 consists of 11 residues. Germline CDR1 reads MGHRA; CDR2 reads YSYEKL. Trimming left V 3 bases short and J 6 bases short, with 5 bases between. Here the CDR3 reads CASSHLAEAFF. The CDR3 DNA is TGCGCCAGCAGCCATTTAGCTGAAGCTTTCTTT.

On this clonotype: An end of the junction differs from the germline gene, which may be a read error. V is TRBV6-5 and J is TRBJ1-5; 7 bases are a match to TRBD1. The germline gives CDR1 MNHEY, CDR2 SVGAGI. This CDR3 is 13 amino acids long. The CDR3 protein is CASRGTGDQPLHF. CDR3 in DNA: TGTGCCAGCAGGGGTACAGGGGATCAGCCCCTGCATTTT.

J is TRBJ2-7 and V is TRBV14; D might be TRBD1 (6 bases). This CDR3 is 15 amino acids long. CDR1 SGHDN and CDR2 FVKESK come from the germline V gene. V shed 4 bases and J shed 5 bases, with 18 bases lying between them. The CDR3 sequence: CASSRQGLQGNEQYF. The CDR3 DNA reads TGTGCCAGCAGCCGGCAGGGCCTACAGGGTAACGAGCAGTACTTC.

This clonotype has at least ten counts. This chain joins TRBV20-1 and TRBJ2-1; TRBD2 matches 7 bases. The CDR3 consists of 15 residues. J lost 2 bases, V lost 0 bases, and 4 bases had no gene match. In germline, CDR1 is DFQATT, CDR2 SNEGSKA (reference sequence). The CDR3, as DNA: TGCAGTGCTAGAGATCCAGCGGGGCCCTACAATGAGCAGTTCTTC. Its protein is CSARDPAGPYNEQFF.

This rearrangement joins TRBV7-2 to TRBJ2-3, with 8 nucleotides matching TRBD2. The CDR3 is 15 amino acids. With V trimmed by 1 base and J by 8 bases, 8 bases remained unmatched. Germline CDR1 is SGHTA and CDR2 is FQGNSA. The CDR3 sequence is CASSLVTGGIGTQYF. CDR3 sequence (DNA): TGTGCCAGCAGCTTAGTGACGGGGGGGATAGGTACGCAGTATTTT.

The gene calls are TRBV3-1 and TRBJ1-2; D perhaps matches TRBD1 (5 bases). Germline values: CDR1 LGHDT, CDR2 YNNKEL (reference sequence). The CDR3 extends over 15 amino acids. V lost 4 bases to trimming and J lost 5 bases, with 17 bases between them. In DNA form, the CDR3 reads TGTGCCAGCAGCCCGGACACCTCCTTACTTTATGGCTACACCTTC. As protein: CASSPDTSLLYGYTF.

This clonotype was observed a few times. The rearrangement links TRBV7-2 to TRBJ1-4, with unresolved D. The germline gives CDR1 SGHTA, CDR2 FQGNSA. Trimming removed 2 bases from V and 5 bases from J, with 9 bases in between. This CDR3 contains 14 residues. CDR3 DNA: TGTGCCAGCAGCTTAACTTTCGGGAATGAAAAACTGTTTTTT. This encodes CASSLTFGNEKLFF. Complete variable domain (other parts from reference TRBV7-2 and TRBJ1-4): GAGVSQSPSNKVTEKGKDVELRCDPISGHTALYWYRQSLGQGLEFLIYFQGNSAPDKSGLPSDRFSAERTGGSVSTLTIQRTQQEDSAVYLCASSLTFGNEKLFFGSGTQLSVL.